This T cell receptor beta chain was found in a study of T cell responses to AZD1222 COVID-19 vaccine (dated by TCRdb to the early 2020s). About the investigation overall: AZD1222 recipients with second doses at about 4 weeks or about 12 weeks were pooled, because spike-specific TCR depth and breadth did not differ between schedules. Trial participants were enrolled into age subgroups of 18-55, 56-69 and 70-plus years, which contained around 150, 28 and 57 TCR-sequenced participants, respectively. A total of more than 230 trial participants underwent TCR sequencing, of whom some 210 received two doses of AZD1222 and about 25 received two doses of the MenACWY control vaccine. Study-wide findings and limitations: Because no samples from the day 14 peak response were available, repertoires could be characterized only after the peak T cell response. CD4 TCRs associated with the vaccine covered the entire spike protein, and the dominant responses were in regions 160-218 and 743-854. After two AZD1222 doses, spike-specific TCR breadth and depth were significantly higher than at day 0 and than in MenACWY recipients. Reportedly, almost half of the unique spike-specific TCRs recognized epitopes lying outside the regions that are mutated in the B.1.351 and B.1.1.7 variants. The 56-69-year group was small, and its depth increase did not reach significance, likely because of low power. Only a handful of AZD1222 recipients were SARS-CoV-2 seropositive at baseline, limiting conclusions about previously exposed vaccinees. Most participants were white British and females outnumbered males, and the authors suggested that clonal diversity may have been underestimated.

The count of this clone is one. Its antigen is unknown. Nothing much larger sits one base from this clone, and base qualities are not available. The CDR3 regions of human TCRbeta chains were subjected to immunosequencing. Processing in the source paper ran as follows. Repertoire TCRs were checked for matches against a reference library of SARS-CoV-2-specific TCRs that had been generated using the MIRA antigen-specificity platform. Breadth was defined as the fraction of unique TCRs that were SARS-CoV-2-associated, and depth was defined as the fraction of total T cells that were SARS-CoV-2-associated. Using the MIRA data, every spike-specific TCR was mapped to the spike region that the TCR reacted to and assigned to either a CD4 or a CD8 class. Log10-transformed breadth and depth values were compared by one-way ANOVA with Sidak's multiple comparisons tests. TCRdb took over this immuneACCESS table, retaining in-frame rearrangements with V and J assigned. Such tables are incomplete; in checked studies, under half of the missing clones stem from an unresolved V gene, and the remainder is unexplained. The V and J calls and clone size are taken from that table; D and trimming were inferred from the DNA. The sample includes some 130,000 clones, with under 90% observed a single time. Roughly 6.5% of the sample comes from the top ten.

The meaning of the sample's time point label: baseline before first vaccination. Samples from vaccinated people were obtained from the UK trials COV001 and COV002, which included a single-blind randomized controlled phase 2/3 trial of AZD1222 (ChAdOx1 nCoV-19) in healthy adults. Trial participant PBMC samples were collected at day 0 and day 28 after the second dose for TCRbeta chain sequencing. This material consisted of peripheral blood, taken on day 0 of AZD1222 vaccination. The clonotype comes from an adult in good health.

In nucleotides, the sequence is TGTGCCAGCAGCTCCCGGCCCTCGGAATCCTACGAGCAGTACTTC. Translated, it reads CASSSRPSESYEQYF. This chain is built from TRBV13 and TRBJ2-7; confidence is insufficient to name the D gene. The CDR3 runs 15 residues from the cysteine to the phenylalanine. Only the CDR3 part of the read is kept: 45 bases, read in frame from the first base. V is reduced by 4 bases and J by 1 base, leaving a spacing of 14 bases between them. The germline V gene (reference sequence) supplies CDR1 PRHDT and CDR2 FYEKMQ.